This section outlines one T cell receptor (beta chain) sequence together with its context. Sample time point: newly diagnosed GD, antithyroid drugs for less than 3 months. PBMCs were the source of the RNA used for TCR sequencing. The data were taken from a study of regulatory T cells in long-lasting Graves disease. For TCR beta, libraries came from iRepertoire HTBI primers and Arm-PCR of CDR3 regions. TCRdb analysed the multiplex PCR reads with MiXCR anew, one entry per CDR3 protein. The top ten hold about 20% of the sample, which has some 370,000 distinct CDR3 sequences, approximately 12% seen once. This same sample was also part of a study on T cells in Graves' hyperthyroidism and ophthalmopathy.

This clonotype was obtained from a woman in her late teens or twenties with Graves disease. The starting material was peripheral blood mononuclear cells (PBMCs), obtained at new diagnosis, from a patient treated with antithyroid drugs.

The CDR3 loop reads CSAHSGSTGELFF. The CDR3 DNA reads TGCAGTGCTCATAGCGGGAGCACCGGGGAGCTGTTTTTT. V gene TRBV20-1 combines with J gene TRBJ2-2; TRBD2 agrees at 9 bases. Germline V gives CDR1 DFQATT, CDR2 SNEGSKA (reference sequence). The CDR3 runs to 13 residues. V trimming: 5 bases; J trimming: 4 bases; junction bases outside the gene matches: 2.